Below, 24 T cell receptor beta chains from the same sample are listed, as sequenced in a study of T cell repertoires and HLA-DP antigens. TCRdb's table, derived via immunoSEQ multiplex PCR, lists solely in-frame clones and lacks some. Of about 73,000 clones detected, about 80% appear once; the ten largest clones hold 1.5% to 2%. These TCRs' antigens remain unknown. What was sequenced was CD4+ T cells from PBMCs. These receptor sequences come from a man in his 60s in good health and CMV-seronegative.

The chain links TRBV9 to TRBJ2-2, with a weak D call TRBD2 (6 bases). The germline V and J ends were trimmed by 4 bases and 6 bases, with 22 bases remaining between them. CDR3 length equals 17 residues. CDR1 SGDLS and CDR2 YYNGEE come from the germline V gene. The CDR3 loop reads CASSPGGGIIMSGELFF. As DNA, the CDR3 is TGTGCCAGCAGCCCCGGTGGGGGGATTATAATGTCCGGGGAGCTGTTTTTT.

The CDR3 loop is CASIRELGREQYF. CDR3 DNA sequence: TGTGCCAGCATTAGGGAACTTGGTCGGGAGCAGTACTTC. This sequence joins TRBV28 and TRBJ2-7; D gene unclear. Trimming took off 7 bases at V and 7 bases at J, with 17 bases between the two ends. The CDR3 is 13 residues long. CDR1 and CDR2 (germline): MDHEN, SYDVKM.

The chain links TRBV5-4 to TRBJ2-5, with 9 bases matching TRBD2. This CDR3 has 13 residues. Germline V gives CDR1 SGHNT, CDR2 YYREEE (reference sequence). With V trimmed by 4 bases and J by 5 bases, 3 bases remained unmatched. The CDR3 DNA is TGTGCCAGCAGCAGCGGGACTAGCGAGACCCAGTACTTC. This sequence encodes CASSSGTSETQYF.

The chain carries TRBV5-8 and TRBJ2-1, with D tentatively TRBD2 (6 bases). Trimming stripped 2 bases from V and 0 bases from J, with 15 bases between. Germline values: CDR1 SGHTS, CDR2 YDEGEE. The CDR3 has 17 residues. For the CDR3, the DNA is TGTGCCAGCAGCTTTCATTTCGCGGGGCTCTCCTACAATGAGCAGTTCTTC. Translating it yields CASSFHFAGLSYNEQFF. Full variable domain (rest looked up from reference TRBV5-8 and TRBJ2-1): EAGVTQSPTHLIKTRGQQATLRCSPISGHTSVYWYQQALGLGLQFLLWYDEGEERNRGNFPPRFSGRQFPNYSSELNVNALELEDSALYLCASSFHFAGLSYNEQFFGPGTRLTVL.

The V and J genes are TRBV18 and TRBJ2-1; D uncertain. In germline, CDR1 is KGHSH, CDR2 LQKENI. Deletions cut 3 bases from V and 6 bases from J, with 6 bases between. The length of the CDR3 is 12 residues. This CDR3 is CASSPQPNEQFF. CDR3 nucleotides: TGTGCCAGCTCACCCCAACCCAATGAGCAGTTCTTC.

The V gene is TRBV19, the J gene TRBJ2-7; 9 positions match TRBD1. CDR1 and CDR2 (germline): LNHDA, SQIVND (reference sequence). The V segment lost 6 bases and the J segment 3 bases; nucleotides outside the gene matches: 3. CDR3 length: 13 residues. In DNA form, the CDR3 reads TGTGCCAGTAGCGCGACAGGGGGCTACGAGCAGTACGTC. It is translated as CASSATGGYEQYV.

This chain connects TRBV5-8 to TRBJ2-3, with D perhaps TRBD2 (7 bases). Germline V gene lookup returns CDR1 SGHTS and CDR2 YDEGEE. V lost 4 bases and J 6 bases, leaving 18 bases between the germline ends. The CDR3 runs 15 residues. The CDR3 bases are TGTGCCAGCAGCCTGGGCACAGGGAGGGAGGATACGCAGTATTTT. Its protein product is CASSLGTGREDTQYF.

The rearrangement links TRBV7-9 to TRBJ1-4; 7 positions match TRBD1. V shed 5 bases and J 4 bases; nucleotides not matched to a gene: 10. This CDR3 has 16 amino acids. The germline CDR1 and CDR2 sequences are SEHNR and FQNEAQ (reference sequence). CDR3 residues: CASSLQGQRYNEKLFF. As DNA, the CDR3 is TGTGCCAGCAGCCTACAGGGGCAGCGTTATAATGAAAAACTGTTTTTT.

V usage is TRBV6-1 and J usage is TRBJ2-3, with a possible D match to TRBD2 (5 bases). V shed 1 base and J shed 1 base, with 21 bases lying between them. The CDR3 is 19 amino acids. Germline CDR1 is MNHNS and CDR2 is SASEGT. CDR3 sequence reads: CASSEDGGRTYSRTDTQYF. CDR3 coding DNA: TGTGCCAGCAGTGAAGATGGAGGACGGACCTATTCCCGCACAGATACGCAGTATTTT.

The J gene is TRBJ2-2, the V gene TRBV4-1, with D perhaps TRBD1 (5 bases). The CDR3 spans 17 residues. Germline values: CDR1 MGHRA, CDR2 YSYEKL. V was pared by 0 bases and J by 4 bases, with 15 bases between. In DNA form, the CDR3 reads TGCGCCAGCAGCCAAGATTATAGGGGATCGGGCACCGGGGAGCTGTTTTTT. This translates into CASSQDYRGSGTGELFF.

The chain employs TRBV28 and TRBJ1-5, with D unclear. The germline CDR1 and CDR2 sequences are MDHEN and SYDVKM. This CDR3 comprises 17 residues. Deletions cut 10 bases from V and 2 bases from J, with 24 bases between. CDR3 amino acids: CAIKQSGWGVGNQPQHF. The CDR3 coding sequence is TGTGCCATCAAACAAAGCGGATGGGGAGTTGGCAATCAGCCCCAGCATTTT.

The chain has TRBV15 and TRBJ2-3; no firm D call. Germline CDR1 and CDR2: LNHNV and YYDKDF (reference sequence). The V end lost 3 bases, the J end lost 2 bases, and 18 bases lay between the germline ends. This CDR3 has 17 amino acids. DNA of the CDR3: TGTGCCACCAGCAGCCTCCGAGGAAGGGTTGACACAGATACGCAGTATTTT. Translated, it gives CATSSLRGRVDTDTQYF.

This chain joins TRBV19 and TRBJ1-5; no reliable D call. Germline values: CDR1 LNHDA, CDR2 SQIVND (reference sequence). V was cut by 3 bases and J by 4 bases, with 7 bases left in between. The CDR3 consists of 13 residues. CDR3 in DNA: TGTGCCAGTAGTATGACGGCAAATCAGCCCCAGCATTTT. It codes for CASSMTANQPQHF.

V is TRBV21-1 and J is TRBJ2-1; no DNA check was done on the table's D call, TRBD1. TRBV21-1 is shown as a pseudogene. CDR3 size: 14 residues. The CDR3: CASSKGQLYNEQFF. Written as DNA, the CDR3 is TGTGCCAGCAGCAAGGGACAGCTTTACAATGAGCAGTTCTTC.

Note on this clone: Other DNA sequences of this sample code for an identical CDR3. This chain connects TRBV7-2 to TRBJ1-5; 7 bases match TRBD1. The V gene end was trimmed by 5 bases and the J gene end by 4 bases; junction bases not matched to a gene: 2. The CDR3 has 13 residues. CDR1 SGHTA and CDR2 FQGNSA come from the germline V gene. The CDR3 sequence: CASSRDSNQPQHF. The CDR3 DNA reads TGTGCCAGCAGCCGGGACAGTAATCAGCCCCAGCATTTT.

The chain carries TRBV20-1 and TRBJ2-5, with D tentatively TRBD2 (5 bases). Trimming removed 4 bases at V and 9 bases at J, with 12 bases between. The CDR3 is 11 residues long. Germline-derived CDR1 and CDR2 are DFQATT and SNEGSKA (reference sequence). The CDR3: CSAIEWRSQYF. DNA of the CDR3: TGCAGTGCTATCGAATGGAGGTCCCAGTACTTC.

The chain links TRBV7-2 to TRBJ2-3; the D gene is possibly TRBD2 (6 bases). The CDR3 extends over 17 amino acids. V shed 1 base and J shed 0 bases, with 14 bases lying between them. CDR1 is SGHTA and CDR2 is FQGNSA in the germline V gene. The CDR3 sequence: CASSLVGTAGSTDTQYF. The CDR3 nucleotides are TGTGCCAGCAGCTTAGTGGGTACGGCGGGGAGCACAGATACGCAGTATTTT.

This clone appeared a few times. The V and J genes are TRBV4-2 and TRBJ2-3, with D possibly matching TRBD1 (6 bases). The CDR3 runs 15 residues. Trimming pared 1 base from V and 2 bases from J, leaving 10 bases between. Per the germline V gene, CDR1 is LGHNA and CDR2 is YNFKEQ. DNA of the CDR3: TGTGCCAGCAGCCAAGGGACAGAATTCACAGATACGCAGTATTTT. Its translation is CASSQGTEFTDTQYF.

This chain links TRBV6-5 with TRBJ1-3; 7 bases align to TRBD1. Germline CDR1 and CDR2: MNHEY and SVGAGI. The ends lost 6 bases at V and 0 bases at J; junction bases unmatched: 5. The CDR3 loop spans 15 amino acids. The CDR3 sequence: CASRSPGGSGNTIYF. DNA of the CDR3: TGTGCCAGCAGGTCCCCAGGGGGCTCTGGAAACACCATATATTTT.

In this sample, this clone turned up a few times. The V and J genes are TRBV10-3 and TRBJ2-1; 13 bases line up with TRBD2. Germline-derived CDR1 and CDR2 are ENHRY and SYGVKD. The CDR3 totals 18 residues. J was trimmed by 0 bases and V by 3 bases; bases with no gene match: 5. CDR3 residues: CAISDSRTSGSSYNEQFF. For the CDR3, the DNA is TGTGCCATCAGTGACTCGAGGACTAGCGGGAGCTCCTACAATGAGCAGTTCTTC.

In this sample, this clone turned up a few times. V and J are TRBV30 and TRBJ1-5; TRBD1 aligns across 7 bases. The germline gives CDR1 GTSNPN, CDR2 SVGIG (reference sequence). After removal of 2 bases from V and 6 bases from J, the junction contained 10 bases not matched to a gene. The CDR3 is made up of 15 amino acids. In nucleotides, the CDR3 is TGTGCCTGGAGTCCTCGACAGGGAGTGAGTCAGCCCCAGCATTTT. It translates to CAWSPRQGVSQPQHF.

The chain has TRBV19 and TRBJ1-1; D gene uncertain. Trimming took off 3 bases at V and 2 bases at J, with 7 bases between the two ends. The CDR3 is 13 residues long. Germline CDR1 reads LNHDA; CDR2 reads SQIVND (reference sequence). CDR3 amino acids: CASSIPQNTEAFF. The CDR3 DNA is TGTGCCAGTAGTATCCCCCAAAACACTGAAGCTTTCTTT.

The chain employs TRBV9 and TRBJ2-2; D is unclear. Trimming took off 4 bases at V and 5 bases at J, with 9 bases between the two ends. The CDR3 runs 13 residues. Germline CDR1 and CDR2: SGDLS and YYNGEE. DNA of the CDR3: TGTGCCAGCAGCTCCCTAGGGACCGGGGAGCTGTTTTTT. Amino acid sequence: CASSSLGTGELFF.

CDR3 amino acids: CASSVAPLSTDTQYF. CDR3 DNA sequence: TGTGCCAGCAGCGTAGCCCCACTTAGCACAGATACGCAGTATTTT. The chain has TRBV9 and TRBJ2-3, with D unclear. CDR3 length: 15 amino acids. Germline CDR1 reads SGDLS; CDR2 reads YYNGEE. V was shortened by 0 bases and J by 0 bases, with 8 bases between the two germline ends. Full variable domain (rest looked up from reference TRBV9 and TRBJ2-3): DSGVTQTPKHLITATGQRVTLRCSPRSGDLSVYWYQQSLDQGLQFLIQYYNGEERAKGNILERFSAQQFPDLHSELNLSSLELGDSALYFCASSVAPLSTDTQYFGPGTRLTVL.